The text below deals with one TCR beta chain. Its target is unknown. With V trimmed by 4 bases and J by 0 bases, 14 bases remained unmatched. CDR1 and CDR2 (germline): MRHNA, SNTAGT. CDR3 size: 20 residues. The data were taken from a study of T cells in localized non-small cell lung cancer. Profiled with immunoSEQ multiplex PCR; TCRdb holds only in-frame clones, not every one. Of tens of thousands of clones listed, 84% are singletons. Overall study results and limits: With higher T cell density in blood came longer overall survival. Appearing in adjacent lung were a median approximately 57 of the top 100 tumor clones. Sequencing was restricted to one tumor region; therefore, heterogeneity remains possible.

The clonotype comes from a female donor of 60 years or more with stage I lung adenocarcinoma. The sequenced sample was peripheral blood, obtained before any cancer treatment. This chain uses TRBV6-4 with TRBJ2-4, with 11 bases lining up with TRBD2. The CDR3 loop is CASSALPGTSGSLAKNIQYF. The CDR3 bases are TGTGCCAGCAGTGCTTTGCCGGGGACTAGCGGAAGCCTAGCCAAAAACATTCAGTACTTC.